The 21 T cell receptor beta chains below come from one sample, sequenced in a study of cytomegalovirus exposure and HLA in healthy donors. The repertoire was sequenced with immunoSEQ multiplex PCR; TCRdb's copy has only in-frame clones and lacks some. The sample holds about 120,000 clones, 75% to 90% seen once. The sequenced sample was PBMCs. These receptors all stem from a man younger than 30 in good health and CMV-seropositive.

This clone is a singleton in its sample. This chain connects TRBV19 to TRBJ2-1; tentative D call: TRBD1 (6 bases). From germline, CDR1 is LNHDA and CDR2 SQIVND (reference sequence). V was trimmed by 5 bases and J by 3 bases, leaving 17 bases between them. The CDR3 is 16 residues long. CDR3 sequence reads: CASSPQDRSLYNEQFF. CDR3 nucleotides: TGTGCCAGTAGTCCCCAGGACAGATCCCTCTACAATGAGCAGTTCTTC.

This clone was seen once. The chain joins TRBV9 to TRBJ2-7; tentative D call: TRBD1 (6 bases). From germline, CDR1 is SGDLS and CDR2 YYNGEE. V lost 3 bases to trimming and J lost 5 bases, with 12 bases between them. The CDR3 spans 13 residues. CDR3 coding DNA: TGTGCCAGCAGCGCAGGGGATTGGGACGAGCAGTACTTC. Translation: CASSAGDWDEQYF.

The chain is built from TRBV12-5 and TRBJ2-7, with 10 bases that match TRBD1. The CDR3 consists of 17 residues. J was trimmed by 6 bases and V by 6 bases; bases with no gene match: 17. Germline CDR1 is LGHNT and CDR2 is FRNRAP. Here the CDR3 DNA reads TGTGCTAGTGGACGGGACAGGGGCTTAGGGGCTTCGCGCGAGCAGTACTTC. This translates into CASGRDRGLGASREQYF.

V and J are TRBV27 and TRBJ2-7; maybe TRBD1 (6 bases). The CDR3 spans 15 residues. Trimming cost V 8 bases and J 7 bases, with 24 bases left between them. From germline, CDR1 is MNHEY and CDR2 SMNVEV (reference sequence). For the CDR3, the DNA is TGTGCCAGCGGTAACAACAGGGTCTTGGTGAGGGAGCAGTACTTC. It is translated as CASGNNRVLVREQYF.

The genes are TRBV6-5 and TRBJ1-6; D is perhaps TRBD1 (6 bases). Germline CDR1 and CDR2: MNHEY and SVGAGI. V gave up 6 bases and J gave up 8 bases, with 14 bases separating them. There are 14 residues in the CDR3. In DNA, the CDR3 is TGTGCCAGCAGGCCGACAGGTTCGGATTCACCCCTCCACTTT. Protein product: CASRPTGSDSPLHF.

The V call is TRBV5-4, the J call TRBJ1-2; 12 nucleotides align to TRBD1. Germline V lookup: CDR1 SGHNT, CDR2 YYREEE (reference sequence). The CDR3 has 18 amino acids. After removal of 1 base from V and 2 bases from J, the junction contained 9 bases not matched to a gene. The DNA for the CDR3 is TGTGCCAGCAGCTTGTCCCCGGGACAGGGGGCTATCAACTATGGCTACACCTTC. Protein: CASSLSPGQGAINYGYTF.

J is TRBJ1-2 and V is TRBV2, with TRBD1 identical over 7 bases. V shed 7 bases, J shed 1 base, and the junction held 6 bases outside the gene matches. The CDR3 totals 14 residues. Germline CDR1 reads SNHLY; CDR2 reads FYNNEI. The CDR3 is CASMAGTVNYGYTF. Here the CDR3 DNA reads TGTGCCAGCATGGCGGGGACAGTTAACTATGGCTACACCTTC.

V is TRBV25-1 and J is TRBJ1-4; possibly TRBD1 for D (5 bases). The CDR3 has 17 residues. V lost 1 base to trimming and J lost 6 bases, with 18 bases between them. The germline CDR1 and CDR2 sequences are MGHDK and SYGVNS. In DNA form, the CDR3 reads TGTGCCAGCAGTGAATTTACTTCAGGGCGGGGTCATGAAAAACTGTTTTTT. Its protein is CASSEFTSGRGHEKLFF.

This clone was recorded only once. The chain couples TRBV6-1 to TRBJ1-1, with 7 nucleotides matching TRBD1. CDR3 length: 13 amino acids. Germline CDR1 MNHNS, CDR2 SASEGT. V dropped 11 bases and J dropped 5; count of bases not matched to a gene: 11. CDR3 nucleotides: TGTGCCGGAGGAAGACAGGGTGGGACTGAAGCTTTCTTT. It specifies CAGGRQGGTEAFF.

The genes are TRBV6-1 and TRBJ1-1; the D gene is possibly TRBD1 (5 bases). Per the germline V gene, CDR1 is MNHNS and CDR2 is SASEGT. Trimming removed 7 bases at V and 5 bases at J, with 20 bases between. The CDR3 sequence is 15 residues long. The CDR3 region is CASMVSIQGLTEAFF. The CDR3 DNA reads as TGTGCCAGCATGGTTTCCATCCAGGGTTTAACTGAAGCTTTCTTT.

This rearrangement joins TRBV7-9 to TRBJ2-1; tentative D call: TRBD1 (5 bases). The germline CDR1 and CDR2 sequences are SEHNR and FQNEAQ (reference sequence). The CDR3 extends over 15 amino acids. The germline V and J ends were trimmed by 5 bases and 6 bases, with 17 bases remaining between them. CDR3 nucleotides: TGTGCCAGCAGCCCTCACCGCGCAGGGCCCAATGAGCAGTTCTTC. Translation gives CASSPHRAGPNEQFF.

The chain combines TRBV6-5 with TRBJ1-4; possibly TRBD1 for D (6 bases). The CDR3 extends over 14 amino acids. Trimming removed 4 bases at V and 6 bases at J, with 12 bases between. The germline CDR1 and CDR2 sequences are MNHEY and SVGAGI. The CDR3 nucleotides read TGTGCCAGCAGTTTAGGGGGTTCTGATGAAAAACTGTTTTTT. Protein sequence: CASSLGGSDEKLFF.

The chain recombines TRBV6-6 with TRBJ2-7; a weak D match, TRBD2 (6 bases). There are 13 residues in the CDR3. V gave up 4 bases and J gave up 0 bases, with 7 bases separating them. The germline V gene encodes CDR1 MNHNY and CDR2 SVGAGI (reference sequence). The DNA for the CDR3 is TGTGCCAGCAGTTTCGGGAGCTCCTACGAGCAGTACTTC. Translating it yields CASSFGSSYEQYF.

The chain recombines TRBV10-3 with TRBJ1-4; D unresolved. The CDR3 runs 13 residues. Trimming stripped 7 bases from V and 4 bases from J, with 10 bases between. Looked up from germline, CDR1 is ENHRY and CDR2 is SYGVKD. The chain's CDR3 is CAIKSGDNEKLFF. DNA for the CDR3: TGTGCCATCAAAAGCGGAGATAATGAAAAACTGTTTTTT.

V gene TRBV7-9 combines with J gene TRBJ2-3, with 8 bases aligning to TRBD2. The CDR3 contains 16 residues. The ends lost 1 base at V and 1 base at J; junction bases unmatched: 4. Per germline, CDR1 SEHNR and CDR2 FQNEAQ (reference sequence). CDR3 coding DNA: TGTGCCAGCAGCTTAGGTTTCGGGGGGGGCACAGATACGCAGTATTTT. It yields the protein CASSLGFGGGTDTQYF.

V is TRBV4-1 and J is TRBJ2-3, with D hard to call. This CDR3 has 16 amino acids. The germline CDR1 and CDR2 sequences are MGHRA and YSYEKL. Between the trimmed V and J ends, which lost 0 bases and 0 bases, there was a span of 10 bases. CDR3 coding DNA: TGCGCCAGCAGCCAAGAGGGCTCCTCTAGCACAGATACGCAGTATTTT. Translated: CASSQEGSSSTDTQYF.

For the CDR3, the DNA is TGTGCCAGCACCGACAGGGATTACGAGCAGTACTTC. Translating gives CASTDRDYEQYF. The chain has TRBV6-1 and TRBJ2-7, with 7 bases aligning to TRBD1. The V segment lost 7 bases and the J segment 4 bases; nucleotides outside the gene matches: 4. The CDR3 is made up of 12 amino acids. Germline V lookup: CDR1 MNHNS, CDR2 SASEGT.

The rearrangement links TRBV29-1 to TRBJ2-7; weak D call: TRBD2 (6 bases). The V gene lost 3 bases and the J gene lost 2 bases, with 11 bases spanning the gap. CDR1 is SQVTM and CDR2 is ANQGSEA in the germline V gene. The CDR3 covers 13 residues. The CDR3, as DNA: TGCAGCGTTGAGGGACTGGATGCCTACGAGCAGTACTTC. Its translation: CSVEGLDAYEQYF.

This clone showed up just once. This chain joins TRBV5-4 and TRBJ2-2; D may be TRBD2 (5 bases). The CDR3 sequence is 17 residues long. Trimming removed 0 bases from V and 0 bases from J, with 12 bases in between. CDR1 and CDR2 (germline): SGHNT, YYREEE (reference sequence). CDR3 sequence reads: CASSLDRHGANTGELFF. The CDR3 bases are TGTGCCAGCAGCTTGGATAGACACGGGGCGAACACCGGGGAGCTGTTTTTT.

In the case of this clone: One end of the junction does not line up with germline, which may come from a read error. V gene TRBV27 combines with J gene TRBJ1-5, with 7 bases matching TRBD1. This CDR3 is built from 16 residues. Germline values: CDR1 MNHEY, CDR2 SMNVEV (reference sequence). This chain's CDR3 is CASSFVQGQQQSAPAF. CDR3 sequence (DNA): TGTGCCAGCAGTTTCGTACAGGGGCAACAGCAATCAGCCCCAGCATTT.

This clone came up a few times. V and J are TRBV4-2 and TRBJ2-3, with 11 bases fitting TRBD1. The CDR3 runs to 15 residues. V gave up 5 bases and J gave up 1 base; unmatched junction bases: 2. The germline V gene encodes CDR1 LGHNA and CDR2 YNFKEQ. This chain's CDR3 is CASSSGQGGTDTQYF. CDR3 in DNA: TGTGCCAGCAGCTCGGGACAGGGGGGCACAGATACGCAGTATTTT.